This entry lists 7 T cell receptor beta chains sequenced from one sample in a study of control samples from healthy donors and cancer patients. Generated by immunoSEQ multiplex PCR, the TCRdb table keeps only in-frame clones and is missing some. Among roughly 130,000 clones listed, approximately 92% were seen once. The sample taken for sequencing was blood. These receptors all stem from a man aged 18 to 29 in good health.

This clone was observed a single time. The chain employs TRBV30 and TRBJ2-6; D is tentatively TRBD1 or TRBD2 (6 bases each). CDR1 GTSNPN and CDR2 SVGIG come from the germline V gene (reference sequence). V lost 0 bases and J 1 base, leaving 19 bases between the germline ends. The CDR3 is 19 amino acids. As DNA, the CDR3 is TGTGCCTGGAGTGTGGGGGGAAACAGGGTGTGGTCTGGGGCCAACGTCCTGACTTTC. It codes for CAWSVGGNRVWSGANVLTF.

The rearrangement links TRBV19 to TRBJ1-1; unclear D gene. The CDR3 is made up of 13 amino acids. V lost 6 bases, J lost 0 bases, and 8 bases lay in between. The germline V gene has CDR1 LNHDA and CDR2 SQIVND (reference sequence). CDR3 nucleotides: TGTGCCAGTAGACGGCAGTTGAACACTGAAGCTTTCTTT. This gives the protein CASRRQLNTEAFF.

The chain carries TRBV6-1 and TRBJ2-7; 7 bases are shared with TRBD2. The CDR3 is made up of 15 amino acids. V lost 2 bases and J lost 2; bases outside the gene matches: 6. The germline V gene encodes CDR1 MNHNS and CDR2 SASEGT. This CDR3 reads CASSEWASGTYEQYF. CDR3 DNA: TGTGCCAGCAGTGAATGGGCTAGCGGAACCTACGAGCAGTACTTC.

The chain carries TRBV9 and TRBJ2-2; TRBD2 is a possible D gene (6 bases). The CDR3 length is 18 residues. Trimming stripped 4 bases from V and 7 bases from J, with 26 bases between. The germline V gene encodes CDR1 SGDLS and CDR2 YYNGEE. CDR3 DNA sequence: TGTGCCAGCAGCCCCCGGTGGGGCGGGGTAGGTCTGGGCGGGGAGCTGTTTTTT. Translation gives CASSPRWGGVGLGGELFF.

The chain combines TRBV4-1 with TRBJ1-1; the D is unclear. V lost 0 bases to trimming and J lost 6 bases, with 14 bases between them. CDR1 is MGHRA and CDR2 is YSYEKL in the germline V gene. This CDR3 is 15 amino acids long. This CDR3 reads CASSQETGRLAEAFF. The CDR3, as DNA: TGCGCCAGCAGCCAAGAGACCGGACGGCTTGCTGAAGCTTTCTTT.

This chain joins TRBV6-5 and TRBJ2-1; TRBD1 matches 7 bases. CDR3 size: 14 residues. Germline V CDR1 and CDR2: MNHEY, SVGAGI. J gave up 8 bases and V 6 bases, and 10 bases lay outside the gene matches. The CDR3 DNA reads TGTGCCAGCAGACAAACGACAGGGTTGGATGAGCAGTTCTTC. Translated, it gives CASRQTTGLDEQFF.

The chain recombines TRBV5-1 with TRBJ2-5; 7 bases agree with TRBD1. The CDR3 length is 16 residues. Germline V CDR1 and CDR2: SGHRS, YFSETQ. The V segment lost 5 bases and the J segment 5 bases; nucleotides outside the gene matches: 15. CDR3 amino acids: CASSFTGTDLVETQYF. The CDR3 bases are TGCGCCAGCAGTTTCACCGGGACAGACCTCGTCGAGACCCAGTACTTC.